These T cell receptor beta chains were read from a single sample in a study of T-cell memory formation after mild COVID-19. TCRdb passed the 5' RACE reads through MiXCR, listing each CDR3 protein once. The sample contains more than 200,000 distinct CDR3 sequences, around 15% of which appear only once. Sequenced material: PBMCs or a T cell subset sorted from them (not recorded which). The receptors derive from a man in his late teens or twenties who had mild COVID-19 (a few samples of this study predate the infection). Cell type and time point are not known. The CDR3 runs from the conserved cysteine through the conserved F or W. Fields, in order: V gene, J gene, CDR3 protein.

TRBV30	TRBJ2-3	CAWSVWAGGSTDTQYF
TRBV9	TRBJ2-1	CASSVGGREQFF
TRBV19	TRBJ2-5	CASSIARSGARETQYF
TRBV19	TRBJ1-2	CASSYRGNLYGYTF
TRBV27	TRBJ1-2	CASSPGTGINYGYTF
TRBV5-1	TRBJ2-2	CASSLVSPLGTGELFF
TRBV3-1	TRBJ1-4	CASTDGDFKLFF
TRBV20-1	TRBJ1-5	CSARPATSQPQHF
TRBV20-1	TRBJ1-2	CSAWGYTNYGYTF
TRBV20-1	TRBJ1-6	CSASGQANSPLHF
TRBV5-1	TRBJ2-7	CASTYRQGYEQYF
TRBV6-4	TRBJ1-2	CASSADRTNYGYTF
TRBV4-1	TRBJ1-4	CASRQALFNEKLFF
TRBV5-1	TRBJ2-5	CASSLALAGVGETQYF
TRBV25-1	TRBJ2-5	CASSETSGVRETQYF
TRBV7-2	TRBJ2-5	CASSKQGFAETQYF
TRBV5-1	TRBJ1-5	CASASGTGGNQPQHF
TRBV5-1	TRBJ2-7	CASSRQDGTVAYEQYF
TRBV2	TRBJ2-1	CASKGDNEQFF
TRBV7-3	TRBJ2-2	CASSTQGSGELFF
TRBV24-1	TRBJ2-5	CATSDARMETQYF
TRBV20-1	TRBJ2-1	CSAINSGGSNEQFF
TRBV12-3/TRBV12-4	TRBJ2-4	CASRGLGGKEYF
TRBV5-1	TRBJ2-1	CASSPPTSGGANEQFF
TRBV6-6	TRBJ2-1	CASSRLSFRQFF
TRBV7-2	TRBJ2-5	CASSRGTGVAETQYF
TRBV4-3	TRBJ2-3	CASSQTSGYTQYF
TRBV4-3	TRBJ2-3	CASSQVGGAGDTQYF
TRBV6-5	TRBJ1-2	CATARAGEGNYGYTF
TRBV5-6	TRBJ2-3	CASSSLGQGATDTQYF
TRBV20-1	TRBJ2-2	CSARERGANTGELFF
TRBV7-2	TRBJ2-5	CASSLQGPETQYF
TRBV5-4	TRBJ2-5	CASSLPGGAQETQYF
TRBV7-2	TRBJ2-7	CASSRGTEPYEQYF
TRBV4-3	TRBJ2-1	CASSQAHGLAVNNEQFF
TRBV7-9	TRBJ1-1	CASSFSQENTEAFF
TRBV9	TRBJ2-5	CASSVAATSEETQYF
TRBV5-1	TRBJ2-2	CASRSSGGTWTGELFF
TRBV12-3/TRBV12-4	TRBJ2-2	CASTRDRPSLGELFF
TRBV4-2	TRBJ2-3	CASSQGEGGGTDTQYF
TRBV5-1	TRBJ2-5	CASMTEPTEETQYF
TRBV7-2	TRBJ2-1	CASSLPTSGNNEQFF
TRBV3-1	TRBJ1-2	CASSQDEWGFGNSGYTF
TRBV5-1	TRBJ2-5	CASSWTRPGGTQYF
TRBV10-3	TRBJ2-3	CAITPTGGPVDTQYF
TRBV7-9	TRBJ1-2	CASSLLPRGYGYTF